This T cell receptor (beta chain) was found in a study of blood T cell repertoires in COVID-19. Study at large: The cDNA or gDNA used as material had been derived from T cells, B-cell-depleted T cells, or PBMCs.

The age range of participants was about 18 to 90 years, with residence in roughly 25 US areas. The data were produced by immunoSEQ multiplex PCR, yet TCRdb's version contains in-frame clones alone and is incomplete. The sample shows 200,000 or so clones, about nine tenths of them seen only once. The CDR3 has 20 residues. The junction had 15 bases not matched to a gene; V was cut back by 4 bases and J by 2 bases. Germline CDR1 is SGHNT and CDR2 is YYREEE (reference sequence). This clonotype originated in a woman in her thirties or forties with acute COVID-19. This chain joins TRBV5-4 and TRBJ2-3; 14 bases agree with TRBD2. The sequencing sample was made of PBMCs or T cells enriched from blood (not recorded which). The CDR3 nucleotides are TGTGCCAGCAGCCCACGCCAAGGACTAGCGGGGGGTAGGAACACAGATACGCAGTATTTT. Its translation is CASSPRQGLAGGRNTDTQYF.